This T cell receptor (beta chain) was recovered during a study of T cell responses to AZD1222 COVID-19 vaccine. Using immunoSEQ multiplex PCR, the repertoire was profiled, and TCRdb retains in-frame clones only, with some absent. The sample yields around 50,000 clones, 65% to 90% seen once. Study-wide results and limits: Distributed over spike, vaccine-associated CD4 TCRs predominated at 160-218 and 743-854. Donors, mostly white British, included more females; clonal diversity was possibly underestimated. Repertoire sampling happened only post peak T cell response.

A remark on this clone: Its target is unknown.

Germline CDR1 is ENHRY and CDR2 is SYGVKD. Trimming stripped 0 bases from V and 8 bases from J, with 14 bases between. The CDR3 consists of 15 residues. The source of this sequence is an adult who received the AZD1222 COVID-19 vaccine. Specimen: peripheral blood, collected 28 days after the second AZD1222 dose. The chain is built from TRBV10-3 and TRBJ2-1; weak D call: TRBD2 (5 bases). This CDR3 is CAISESREVVDEQFF. The CDR3 nucleotides read TGTGCCATCAGTGAGTCGAGGGAAGTAGTCGATGAGCAGTTCTTC.